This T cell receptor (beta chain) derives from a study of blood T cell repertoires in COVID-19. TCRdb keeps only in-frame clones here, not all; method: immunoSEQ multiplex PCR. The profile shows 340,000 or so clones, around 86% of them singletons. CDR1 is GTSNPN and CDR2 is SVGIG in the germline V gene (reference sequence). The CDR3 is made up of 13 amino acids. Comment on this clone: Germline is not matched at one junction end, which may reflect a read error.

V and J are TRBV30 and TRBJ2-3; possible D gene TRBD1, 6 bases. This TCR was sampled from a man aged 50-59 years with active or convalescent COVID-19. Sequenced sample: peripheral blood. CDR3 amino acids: CVWSRQGTDTQYF. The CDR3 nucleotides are TGTGTCTGGAGTAGACAGGGCACAGATACGCAGTATTTT. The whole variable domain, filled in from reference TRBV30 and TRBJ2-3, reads SQTIHQWPATLVQPVGSPLSLECTVEGTSNPNLYWYRQAAGRGLQLLFYSVGIGQISSEVPQNLSASRPQDRQFILSSKKLLLSDSGFYLCVWSRQGTDTQYFGPGTRLTVL.